This is a list of T cell receptor beta chains from one sample in a study of PD-1 blockade in classical Hodgkin lymphoma. This table comes from immunoSEQ multiplex PCR, and its TCRdb copy is limited to in-frame clones, with some not included. Counted here are just over 25,000 clones, around 69% occurring once; the ten biggest clones make up approximately 12%. Specimen: peripheral blood mononuclear cells (PBMCs), collected before the second cycle of nivolumab. The receptors come from a human donor with classical Hodgkin lymphoma. Both conserved end residues are part of each CDR3. A D gene is named only where the DNA matches it firmly. Rows give clone size only sometimes, using once, few, many, or a class for an expanded clone.

few	.	15	TRBV5-6	TRBJ1-4	TGTGCCAGCAGCTTGGAGGCAGTTACTAATGAAAAACTGTTTTTT	CASSLEAVTNEKLFF
few	TRBD1	13	TRBV29-1	TRBJ1-2	TGCAGCGTTGAAGATAACAGGGGGTCTGGCTACACCTTC	CSVEDNRGSGYTF
.	.	15	TRBV9	TRBJ2-5	TGTGCCAGCAGCTCCTCCCCTTGGGTCCAAGAGACCCAGTACTTC	CASSSSPWVQETQYF
few	TRBD1	14	TRBV5-1	TRBJ1-5	TGCGCCAGCAGCACGGGACAGATCAATCAGCCCCAGCATTTT	CASSTGQINQPQHF
.	TRBD1	16	TRBV27	TRBJ1-1	TGTGCCAGCACCAAGGCCACCCCGCAGGGGGCGAAGTCAGCTTTCTTT	CASTKATPQGAKSAFF
once	.	14	TRBV6-6	TRBJ2-7	TGTGCCAGCAGTTACTGGGACACCTCCTACGAGCAGTACTTC	CASSYWDTSYEQYF
few	.	15	TRBV6-6	TRBJ1-3	TGTGCCAGCAGTCCCCAGGGGTTGGGTGGAAACACCATATATTTT	CASSPQGLGGNTIYF
.	TRBD1	15	TRBV12-5	TRBJ1-5	TGTGCTAGCGCAACCGGGACAGGGCGAAATCAGCCCCAGCATTTT	CASATGTGRNQPQHF
few	.	13	TRBV19	TRBJ2-5	TGTGCCAGTAGTACAGGGTTTTTGTCGGCCCAGTACTTC	CASSTGFLSAQYF
.	.	15	TRBV12-5	TRBJ2-2	TGTGCTAGTGGCGCTACAGGGAAAAGCACCGGGGAGCTGTTTTTT	CASGATGKSTGELFF
few	TRBD2	16	TRBV7-6	TRBJ2-5	TGTGCCAGCAGCTTACGGCCAGCGGGGGGGCGGGAGACCCAGTACTTC	CASSLRPAGGRETQYF
few	.	14	TRBV4-2	TRBJ2-7	TGTGCCAGCAGCCAAGCGACCTCCAATTACGAGCAGTACTTC	CASSQATSNYEQYF
once	.	12	TRBV5-4	TRBJ1-6	TGTGCCAGCAAAGGGGGGGGTTCACCCCTCCACTTT	CASKGGGSPLHF
once	.	11	TRBV4-3	TRBJ2-7	TGCGCCTCTAGCCGCGGGTCCGAGCAGTACTTC	CASSRGSEQYF
.	.	14	TRBV11-3	TRBJ2-3	TGTGCCAGCAGCTCCCGAGGGACCACAGATACGCAGTATTTT	CASSSRGTTDTQYF
once	.	15	TRBV4-3	TRBJ2-7	TGCGCCAGCAGCCAACGGCCAAGAGGGTTTGACGAGCAGTACTTC	CASSQRPRGFDEQYF
.	TRBD1	15	TRBV10-3	TRBJ1-5	TGTGCCATGATAGTTGACAGGGGGCGCGGACAGCCCCAGCATTTT	CAMIVDRGRGQPQHF
.	TRBD1	14	TRBV19	TRBJ1-3	TGTGCCAGTAGCACAGGGGTCTCTGGAAACACCATATATTTT	CASSTGVSGNTIYF
medium-sized	.	11	TRBV28	TRBJ2-5	TGTGCCAGCAGTTTAAGGGAGACCCAGTACTTC	CASSLRETQYF
.	.	11	TRBV21-1	TRBJ1-6	TGTGCCAGCAGCAATGGGACTTCTCTCCACTTT	CASSNGTSLHF
.	TRBD1	15	TRBV29-1	TRBJ2-3	TGCAGCGCTTTCGCCGGGACAGGGGGCACAGATACGCAGTATTTT	CSAFAGTGGTDTQYF
.	.	15	TRBV28	TRBJ2-1	TGTGCCAGCAGGATGGACCCGAGCTCCTACAATGAGCAGTTCTTC	CASRMDPSSYNEQFF
few	.	17	TRBV18	TRBJ2-1	TGTGCCAGCTCACCACGGCGGGGACCAGAACGTGACAATGAGCAGTTCTTC	CASSPRRGPERDNEQFF
.	TRBD1	14	TRBV5-1	TRBJ2-5	TGCGCCAGCAGCCCGACAGGGGGGTGGGAGACCCAGTACTTC	CASSPTGGWETQYF
.	TRBD2	17	TRBV23-1	TRBJ2-2	TGCGCCAGCAGTCGCGGAACTAGCGGAATCCCCCCGGGGGAGCTGTTTTTT	CASSRGTSGIPPGELFF
.	.	18	TRBV9	TRBJ1-3	TGTGCCAGCAGCGTAACCGTCAGCCCCTGGGGCTCTGGAAACACCATATATTTT	CASSVTVSPWGSGNTIYF
.	TRBD1	16	TRBV7-2	TRBJ2-3	TGTGCCAGCAGCTTAGTAGCGACAGGGCGGACAGATACGCAGTATTTT	CASSLVATGRTDTQYF
few	TRBD1	15	TRBV11-2	TRBJ2-7	TGTGCCAGCAGCTTCAAGACAGGGGGTTGGTACGAGCAGTACTTC	CASSFKTGGWYEQYF
few	TRBD1	15	TRBV11-2	TRBJ2-7	TGTGCCAGCAGCTTAGCAGGGACAGGGGCGGATGAGCAGTACTTC	CASSLAGTGADEQYF
.	.	14	TRBV11-3	TRBJ1-1	TGTGCCAGCAGCTACGACGGCTTGAACACTGAAGCTTTCTTT	CASSYDGLNTEAFF
.	TRBD1	14	TRBV7-2	TRBJ1-2	TGTGCCAGCAGCTTAGCCCGGACAGGTCTCGGCTACACCTTC	CASSLARTGLGYTF
few	.	17	TRBV28	TRBJ2-7	TGTGCCAGCATCCCCTGGGAGGGGGCCGGGGGTTCCTACGAGCAGTACTTC	CASIPWEGAGGSYEQYF
few	.	11	TRBV6-5	TRBJ2-2	TGTGCCAGCAGAGGTTCTGGGGAGCTGTTTTTT	CASRGSGELFF